This T cell receptor (beta chain) was recovered during a study of T cells in localized non-small cell lung cancer. The CDR3 loop spans 13 amino acids. Looked up from germline, CDR1 is SEHNR and CDR2 is FQNEAQ (reference sequence). V lost 4 bases to trimming and J lost 3 bases; unmatched junction nucleotides: 3. Study-level results: Uninvolved adjacent lung showed higher T cell clonality than tumor. Only one tumor region went through sequencing, so heterogeneity may still be there. Adjacent lung had a median approximately 57 of the 100 largest tumor clones. Greater blood T cell density accompanied longer overall survival.

Comments on this clone: Its antigen is unidentified.

The table came from immunoSEQ multiplex PCR; TCRdb's copy has only in-frame clones and leaves some out. Of roughly 76,000 clones detected, around 80% appear once; the ten largest clones hold roughly 19%. The clonotype originates from a man aged 40-75 years with stage II squamous cell lung carcinoma. The chain couples TRBV7-9 to TRBJ2-7, with TRBD2 matching over 7 bases. Material: PBMCs, obtained before any cancer treatment. CDR3 region: CASSWAGDYEQYF. The CDR3 nucleotides are TGTGCCAGCAGCTGGGCGGGGGACTACGAGCAGTACTTC.